The 5 T cell receptor beta chains reported below all come from one sample, sequenced in a study of T cells in localized non-small cell lung cancer. Profiling relied on immunoSEQ multiplex PCR, and the TCRdb table lists in-frame clones only, not all of them. The sample records roughly 13,000 clones, about 86% being singletons. The material sequenced was peripheral blood, taken before any cancer treatment. These receptors were obtained from a male donor at least 60 years old with stage III lung adenocarcinoma.

This sequence joins TRBV10-1 and TRBJ2-3; D ambiguous. Looked up from germline, CDR1 is WNHNN and CDR2 is SYGVQD (reference sequence). The CDR3 has 14 residues. V lost 3 bases and J lost 4, with 11 bases in between. The CDR3 region is CASSDYLISDTQYF. The CDR3 nucleotides are TGCGCCAGCAGTGACTACTTAATTTCAGATACGCAGTATTTT.

This clone was recorded a few times. The chain is built from TRBV7-6 and TRBJ2-1; 8 bases are a match to TRBD2. This CDR3 has 13 residues. Germline V gene lookup returns CDR1 SGHVS and CDR2 FNYEAQ. The V segment lost 5 bases and the J segment 6 bases; nucleotides outside the gene matches: 3. CDR3 protein: CASSRGTSNEQFF. The CDR3 DNA reads as TGTGCCAGCAGCCGCGGGACTAGCAATGAGCAGTTCTTC. The variable domain in full, completed from reference TRBV7-6 and TRBJ2-1, reads GAGVSQSPRYKVTKRGQDVALRCDPISGHVSLYWYRQALGQGPEFLTYFNYEAQQDKSGLPNDRFSAERPEGSISTLTIQRTEQRDSAMYRCASSRGTSNEQFFGPGTRLTVL.

The rearrangement uses TRBV6-1 and TRBJ2-5, with 12 bases matching TRBD1. The CDR3 is 15 residues long. The J segment lost 4 bases and the V segment lost 6 bases, leaving 6 bases of the junction unmatched. CDR1 and CDR2 (germline): MNHNS, SASEGT. CDR3 residues: CASRGGQGAGETQYF. The CDR3 region has the DNA TGTGCCAGCAGAGGGGGACAGGGGGCGGGAGAGACCCAGTACTTC.

This clone was recorded once. This chain uses TRBV2 with TRBJ1-2; D not resolved. In germline, CDR1 is SNHLY, CDR2 FYNNEI. CDR3 size: 13 residues. V was clipped by 7 bases and J by 1 base, with 10 bases between them. The CDR3 nucleotides read TGTGCCAGCAATAACATCCTTAACTATGGCTACACCTTC. It encodes CASNNILNYGYTF.

The rearrangement joins TRBV5-1 to TRBJ1-3; 7 bases agree with TRBD1. Germline CDR1 is SGHRS and CDR2 is YFSETQ. The V segment lost 2 bases and the J segment 0 bases; nucleotides outside the gene matches: 2. The CDR3 extends over 15 amino acids. The DNA for the CDR3 is TGCGCCAGCAGCTTAGGGACAGACTCTGGAAACACCATATATTTT. Amino acid sequence: CASSLGTDSGNTIYF. The complete variable domain, with remaining parts taken from reference TRBV5-1 and TRBJ1-3, reads KAGVTQTPRYLIKTRGQQVTLSCSPISGHRSVSWYQQTPGQGLQFLFEYFSETQRNKGNFPGRFSGRQFSNSRSEMNVSTLELGDSALYLCASSLGTDSGNTIYFGEGSWLTVV.